The clone carrying this TCR beta chain was recorded many times. The data originate from a study of breast tumors, draining lymph nodes, adjacent tissues. In germline, CDR1 is SGHRS, CDR2 YFSETQ. V lost 2 bases to trimming and J lost 0 bases; unmatched junction nucleotides: 5. The CDR3 covers 16 residues. TCRdb processed the multiplex PCR reads anew with MiXCR; each CDR3 protein has one entry. The sample has around 300,000 distinct CDR3 sequences; around 30% are singletons. Axillary draining lymph nodes of breast cancer patients supplied the node samples. This chain links TRBV5-1 with TRBJ2-3; 8 positions match TRBD2. The TCR originated in a female donor with breast cancer. Some clones in this sample may be carry-over from other donors' samples. The sequencing sample was made of axillary lymph node tissue. The CDR3 sequence: CASSFLAGLSTDTQYF. The CDR3 nucleotides read TGCGCCAGCAGCTTTCTAGCGGGCCTTAGCACAGATACGCAGTATTTT.